This section outlines one T cell receptor (beta chain) sequence together with its context. These data belong to a study of Graves' ophthalmopathy and Graves' hyperthyroidism. Patients were left out if they had other autoimmune diseases, uncontrolled infections, pregnancy or lactation. The authors amplified TCR beta CDR3 regions, and they did so from RNA transcripts for repertoire sequencing. Investigators did first-round RT-PCR with HTBI primers, then second-round multiplex PCR. TCRdb redid the calling of the multiplex PCR reads with MiXCR, one entry per CDR3 protein. Altogether about 740,000 distinct CDR3 sequences are present, approximately 40% being singletons, with the ten largest covering 44%. The sequence was obtained from an adult man with Graves' ophthalmopathy. Sequenced: peripheral blood.

The CDR3 loop is CASSYGSGGTGETQYF. The DNA for the CDR3 is TGTGCCAGCAGTTACGGTTCAGGGGGAACGGGAGAGACCCAGTACTTC. The chain carries TRBV6-5 and TRBJ2-5; 7 bases agree with TRBD1. V dropped 2 bases and J dropped 4; count of bases not matched to a gene: 10. Germline loops: CDR1 MNHEY, CDR2 SVGAGI. The length of the CDR3 is 16 residues.